Shown below are 27 T cell receptor beta chains from a single sample sequenced in a study of shared clonotypes between healthy human individuals. Measured with immunoSEQ multiplex PCR; TCRdb has only the in-frame clones, and not every one. The sample contains a few million clones, 85% to 95% of which appear only once. The sequenced sample consisted of naive CD4+ T cells from PBMCs. Subset specified: CD45RA+ positively selected. Receptor source: a man between 18 and 35 years old in good health. Some clones in this sample may be carry-over from other donors' samples.

The chain is built from TRBV15 and TRBJ1-1, with D uncertain. Per the germline V gene, CDR1 is LNHNV and CDR2 is YYDKDF (reference sequence). V lost 0 bases and J 4 bases, leaving 12 bases between the germline ends. CDR3 length: 15 residues. CDR3: CATSRDVSGLTEAFF. The CDR3 nucleotides are TGTGCCACCAGCAGAGATGTGTCCGGTCTCACTGAAGCTTTCTTT.

The chain combines TRBV6-1 with TRBJ1-4; no clear D. With 5 bases removed from V and 8 bases from J, the gap between germline ends came to 18 bases. The CDR3 extends over 15 amino acids. The germline gives CDR1 MNHNS, CDR2 SASEGT. This CDR3 is CASSPDMSGEEKLFF. Written as DNA, the CDR3 is TGTGCCAGCAGTCCAGATATGTCAGGAGAGGAAAAACTGTTTTTT.

The chain recombines TRBV28 with TRBJ1-4; D not resolved. This CDR3 spans 13 amino acids. Per the germline V gene, CDR1 is MDHEN and CDR2 is SYDVKM. The V end was cut by 5 bases, the J end by 8 bases, with 12 bases between. As DNA, the CDR3 is TGTGCCAGCAGTCTACCGGGATACGAAAAACTGTTTTTT. Protein: CASSLPGYEKLFF.

CDR3 region: CASSTDRGTDTQYF. The CDR3 region has the DNA TGTGCCAGCAGCACCGACAGGGGAACAGATACGCAGTATTTT. The J gene is TRBJ2-3, the V gene TRBV7-2; TRBD1 agrees at 8 bases. The CDR3 is 14 amino acids. Losses at the gene ends were 5 bases for V and 3 bases for J; bases not matched to a gene: 4. CDR1 is SGHTA, CDR2 FQGNSA, per germline.

Points on this clone: Other DNA variants within this sample encode the same CDR3. The chain combines TRBV5-1 with TRBJ2-3, with D unclear. From germline, CDR1 is SGHRS and CDR2 YFSETQ. There are 13 residues in the CDR3. Trimming left V 3 bases short and J 2 bases short, with 7 bases between. The CDR3 region is CASSSGFTDTQYF. CDR3 nucleotides: TGCGCCAGCAGCTCCGGCTTCACAGATACGCAGTATTTT.

The chain's CDR3 is CASSLSGRWGETQYF. The CDR3 region has the DNA TGCGCCAGCAGCCTTAGCGGGAGGTGGGGAGAGACCCAGTACTTC. J is TRBJ2-5 and V is TRBV4-1; 10 positions agree with TRBD2. The CDR3 totals 15 residues. CDR1 and CDR2 (germline): MGHRA, YSYEKL. With V trimmed by 4 bases and J by 4 bases, 6 bases remained unmatched.

To note about this clone: The sample holds other DNA sequences that translate to the same CDR3. V and J are TRBV27 and TRBJ1-4, with D uncertain. This CDR3 contains 15 residues. The ends were cut back, 5 bases at V and 0 bases at J, with 10 bases in the middle. CDR1 and CDR2 from the germline V gene are MNHEY and SMNVEV (reference sequence). In DNA, the CDR3 is TGTGCCAGCAGTCTCCTCGGTGCAACTAATGAAAAACTGTTTTTT. Translation gives CASSLLGATNEKLFF.

This clone was observed once. CDR3 amino acids: CASSSPTGRDTQYF. As DNA, the CDR3 is TGCGCCAGCAGCTCCCCGACAGGGAGGGATACGCAGTATTTT. The J gene is TRBJ2-3, the V gene TRBV5-1; a weak D match, TRBD1 (7 bases). The CDR3 has 14 amino acids. V was pared by 3 bases and J by 6 bases, with 14 bases between. The V gene's germline CDR1 is SGHRS and CDR2 YFSETQ.

The chain is built from TRBV6-6 and TRBJ2-4; D might be TRBD2 (7 bases). The CDR3 runs to 14 residues. Germline V gene lookup returns CDR1 MNHNY and CDR2 SVGAGI (reference sequence). The CDR3 here is CAAALGGQGNIQYF. Written as DNA, the CDR3 is TGTGCTGCAGCACTCGGGGGGCAGGGAAACATTCAGTACTTC.

The chain couples TRBV4-1 to TRBJ1-2; TRBD1 matches at 7 bases. Germline trimming cut 2 bases from V and 4 bases from J; bases unmatched to any gene: 10. CDR1 MGHRA and CDR2 YSYEKL come from the germline V gene. This CDR3 region has 16 residues. The CDR3 DNA reads as TGCGCCAGCAGCCAATTCGTGATGACAGGGTCCTATGGCTACACCTTC. It is translated as CASSQFVMTGSYGYTF.

This clone has just one count. This chain uses TRBV9 with TRBJ2-3; TRBD1 is a possible D gene (5 bases). Trimming removed 0 bases from V and 0 bases from J, with 14 bases in between. The germline gives CDR1 SGDLS, CDR2 YYNGEE. This CDR3 comprises 17 residues. The CDR3 region is CASSVGAGRSSTDTQYF. The CDR3 DNA reads as TGTGCCAGCAGCGTAGGGGCAGGGCGCTCTAGCACAGATACGCAGTATTTT.

This chain links TRBV28 with TRBJ2-1; a weak D match, TRBD1 (6 bases). The CDR3 totals 11 residues. The V end was cut by 8 bases, the J end by 9 bases, with 11 bases between. Germline CDR1 and CDR2: MDHEN and SYDVKM. The CDR3 here is CASRQDTEQFF. The CDR3 region has the DNA TGTGCCAGCCGACAGGACACTGAGCAGTTCTTC.

This sequence joins TRBV5-1 and TRBJ1-1; D not certain. CDR3 length equals 14 residues. CDR1 SGHRS and CDR2 YFSETQ come from the germline V gene. V was shortened by 0 bases and J by 5 bases, with 11 bases between the two germline ends. Here the CDR3 reads CASSLDDGGTEAFF. The CDR3 bases are TGCGCCAGCAGCTTGGACGACGGTGGTACTGAAGCTTTCTTT.

The V gene is TRBV28, the J gene TRBJ1-4; the D is unclear. The CDR3 spans 15 residues. The V end was cut by 2 bases, the J end by 4 bases, with 11 bases between. Per the germline V gene, CDR1 is MDHEN and CDR2 is SYDVKM. The CDR3 reads CASSLEGPNNEKLFF. In DNA, the CDR3 is TGTGCCAGCAGTTTAGAAGGGCCGAATAATGAAAAACTGTTTTTT.

The V call is TRBV9, the J call TRBJ1-2; TRBD1 might be the D (6 bases). CDR3 size: 13 residues. CDR1 and CDR2 (germline): SGDLS, YYNGEE. V lost 3 bases and J lost 5, with 11 bases in between. The DNA of the CDR3 is TGTGCCAGCAGCGCTACAGGGAGGTATGGCTACACCTTC. It codes for CASSATGRYGYTF.

The chain uses TRBV23-1 and TRBJ2-7; no clear D gene. TRBV23-1 is annotated as an ORF whose role is uncertain. V was trimmed by 6 bases and J by 3 bases, leaving 21 bases between them. This CDR3 has 16 amino acids. The DNA of the CDR3 is TGCGCCAGCAGCCCGACAACCGGGCCGGAACGCTACGAGCAGTACTTC. Residues: CASSPTTGPERYEQYF.

This clone was found a few times. The chain links TRBV10-3 to TRBJ2-7; D might be TRBD2 (5 bases). The germline V gene encodes CDR1 ENHRY and CDR2 SYGVKD. The CDR3 length is 15 residues. The ends were cut back, 6 bases at V and 3 bases at J, with 18 bases in the middle. The CDR3 sequence is CAISSPGLNDYEQYF. CDR3 nucleotides: TGTGCCATCAGCAGTCCCGGACTCAACGACTACGAGCAGTACTTC.

This clone has a handful of counts. The rearrangement links TRBV28 to TRBJ1-2; D is possibly TRBD1 (5 bases). CDR1 and CDR2 (germline): MDHEN, SYDVKM. CDR3 length equals 12 residues. V lost 8 bases and J 3 bases, leaving 10 bases between the germline ends. CDR3 amino acids: CASFKGDYGYTF. CDR3 in DNA: TGTGCCAGCTTTAAAGGGGACTATGGCTACACCTTC.

The V call is TRBV10-3, the J call TRBJ2-1; 8 positions match TRBD1. The V gene end was trimmed by 6 bases and the J gene end by 7 bases; junction bases not matched to a gene: 8. The germline gives CDR1 ENHRY, CDR2 SYGVKD. This CDR3 region has 14 residues. The CDR3 sequence: CAISEDRDLNEQFF. The CDR3 DNA sequence: TGTGCCATCAGCGAGGACAGGGATCTGAATGAGCAGTTCTTC.

On this clone itself: The same CDR3 also results from other DNA sequences found in this sample. V gene TRBV6-1 combines with J gene TRBJ1-2; the D gene is possibly TRBD1 (6 bases). V lost 5 bases to trimming and J lost 7 bases, with 14 bases between them. The CDR3 runs to 13 residues. Germline loops: CDR1 MNHNS, CDR2 SASEGT. The CDR3 coding sequence is TGTGCCAGCAGTCCCTTGGGGGGCGGTGGCTACACCTTC. Translating it yields CASSPLGGGGYTF.

This clone was observed a single time. Other DNA sequences in the sample encode the same CDR3. V gene TRBV5-1 combines with J gene TRBJ2-3; unclear D gene. Germline CDR1 is SGHRS and CDR2 is YFSETQ. The CDR3 consists of 16 residues. V lost 0 bases to trimming and J lost 0 bases, with 11 bases between them. The CDR3, as DNA: TGCGCCAGCAGCTTGGCGTCCGGCGGAAGCACAGATACGCAGTATTTT. As protein: CASSLASGGSTDTQYF.

In regard to this clone: Other nucleotide sequences in the sample specify the same CDR3. The V and J genes are TRBV30 and TRBJ2-6; D gene uncertain. V lost 0 bases, J lost 2 bases, and 2 bases lay in between. CDR3 length equals 13 residues. Germline CDR1 and CDR2: GTSNPN and SVGIG (reference sequence). CDR3 amino acids: CAWSVPGANVLTF. The CDR3 DNA is TGTGCCTGGAGTGTACCTGGGGCCAACGTCCTGACTTTC.

CDR3 DNA sequence: TGTGCCTGGGGTGATGAAGCTTTCTTT. It specifies CAWGDEAFF. The rearrangement joins TRBV30 to TRBJ1-1, with D unclear. CDR1 and CDR2 from the germline V gene are GTSNPN and SVGIG (reference sequence). Trimming took off 5 bases at V and 7 bases at J, with 5 bases between the two ends. CDR3 length: 9 amino acids. Drawing the rest from reference TRBV30 and TRBJ1-1, the complete variable domain is SQTIHQWPATLVQPVGSPLSLECTVEGTSNPNLYWYRQAAGRGLQLLFYSVGIGQISSEVPQNLSASRPQDRQFILSSKKLLLSDSGFYLCAWGDEAFFGQGTRLTVV.

The chain recombines TRBV6-6 with TRBJ1-3, with D hard to call. This CDR3 is built from 15 residues. From germline, CDR1 is MNHNY and CDR2 SVGAGI (reference sequence). V lost 4 bases to trimming and J lost 0 bases, with 10 bases between them. The CDR3 DNA reads as TGTGCCAGCAGTTCCCCCGCGTCCTCTGGAAACACCATATATTTT. Its translation: CASSSPASSGNTIYF.

The genes are TRBV5-1 and TRBJ2-7; the match to TRBD2 covers 11 bases. V was pared by 4 bases and J by 6 bases, with 3 bases of the junction left unmatched. This CDR3 comprises 13 residues. Germline-derived CDR1 and CDR2 are SGHRS and YFSETQ. The CDR3 sequence: CASSVLAGGEQYF. The CDR3 DNA is TGCGCCAGCAGCGTCCTAGCGGGAGGCGAGCAGTACTTC.

The J gene is TRBJ2-1, the V gene TRBV7-2; possible D gene TRBD2, 5 bases. Per germline, CDR1 SGHTA and CDR2 FQGNSA. The CDR3 has 15 residues. V was cut by 2 bases and J by 1 base, with 9 bases left in between. The CDR3 sequence: CASSLIRGSYNEQFF. The CDR3 coding sequence is TGTGCCAGCAGCTTAATTCGGGGTTCCTACAATGAGCAGTTCTTC.

As to this clone: Other nucleotide sequences from this sample produce the same CDR3. The chain is built from TRBV7-2 and TRBJ2-1, with 11 bases lining up with TRBD1. V lost 4 bases and J lost 2; bases outside the gene matches: 1. This CDR3 contains 15 residues. Per the germline V gene, CDR1 is SGHTA and CDR2 is FQGNSA. CDR3 DNA: TGTGCCAGCAGCTCGGGACAGGGGGCCTACAATGAGCAGTTCTTC. This sequence encodes CASSSGQGAYNEQFF. The complete variable domain, with remaining parts taken from reference TRBV7-2 and TRBJ2-1, reads GAGVSQSPSNKVTEKGKDVELRCDPISGHTALYWYRQSLGQGLEFLIYFQGNSAPDKSGLPSDRFSAERTGGSVSTLTIQRTQQEDSAVYLCASSSGQGAYNEQFFGPGTRLTVL.